Below are 9 T cell receptor beta chains sequenced from a single sample in a study of blood T cell repertoires in COVID-19. Libraries were prepared by immunoSEQ multiplex PCR; TCRdb keeps only in-frame clonotypes and omits some of them. The sample lists some 60,000 clones; approximately 90% were seen once. The source material was peripheral blood. These receptors were taken from a man between 40 and 49 years old with acute or convalescent COVID-19.

This clone occurred once. The V gene is TRBV27, the J gene TRBJ1-2; 8 bases agree with TRBD1. CDR3 length: 14 amino acids. In germline, CDR1 is MNHEY, CDR2 SMNVEV (reference sequence). With 5 bases clipped from V and 8 bases from J, the junction kept 10 bases outside the gene matches. DNA for the CDR3: TGTGCCAGCAGTCAAGGACAGGGAGGAAGAGGCTACACCTTC. The encoded protein is CASSQGQGGRGYTF.

The chain recombines TRBV5-1 with TRBJ2-5; 9 nucleotides align to TRBD2. This CDR3 region has 15 residues. Germline V lookup: CDR1 SGHRS, CDR2 YFSETQ. Unmatched junction bases numbered 5, after V lost 2 bases and J lost 3 bases. CDR3 loop: CASSFVSGSEETQYF. The CDR3, as DNA: TGCGCCAGCAGCTTTGTTAGCGGGAGTGAAGAGACCCAGTACTTC. Using reference TRBV5-1 and TRBJ2-5 for the parts outside the CDR3, the full variable domain is KAGVTQTPRYLIKTRGQQVTLSCSPISGHRSVSWYQQTPGQGLQFLFEYFSETQRNKGNFPGRFSGRQFSNSRSEMNVSTLELGDSALYLCASSFVSGSEETQYFGPGTRLLVL.

This sequence joins TRBV2 and TRBJ2-1; TRBD2 matches 7 bases. CDR1 SNHLY and CDR2 FYNNEI come from the germline V gene. The V segment lost 4 bases and the J segment 7 bases; nucleotides outside the gene matches: 16. The CDR3 length is 17 residues. DNA for the CDR3: TGTGCCAGCAGTGGGCGTTGGGCGGGAGCAAAGGCTAATGAGCAGTTCTTC. Amino acid sequence: CASSGRWAGAKANEQFF. The entire variable domain, with the rest obtained from reference TRBV2 and TRBJ2-1, is as follows: EPEVTQTPSHQVTQMGQEVILRCVPISNHLYFYWYRQILGQKVEFLVSFYNNEISEKSEIFDDQFSVERPDGSNFTLKIRSTKLEDSAMYFCASSGRWAGAKANEQFFGPGTRLTVL.

The chain recombines TRBV3-1 (or the pseudogene TRBV3-2) with TRBJ2-3; 12 bases match TRBD2. The CDR3 has 17 amino acids. V lost 1 base and J lost 4; bases outside the gene matches: 6. Looked up from germline, CDR1 is LGHDT and CDR2 is YNNKEL (reference sequence). CDR3 in amino acids: CASSQVRASGRADTQYF. The CDR3 DNA is TGTGCCAGCAGCCAAGTGAGGGCTAGCGGGAGGGCAGATACGCAGTATTTT.

This chain links TRBV19 with TRBJ1-5; a weak D match, TRBD1 (5 bases). Germline CDR1 is LNHDA and CDR2 is SQIVND (reference sequence). The CDR3 runs to 12 residues. V dropped 5 bases and J dropped 7 bases, with 9 bases sitting between them. The CDR3 here is CASSVQGQPQHF. The CDR3 bases are TGTGCCAGTAGTGTCCAGGGACAGCCCCAGCATTTT.

The chain links TRBV6-2 or TRBV6-3 to TRBJ2-7, with 7 bases matching TRBD2. V dropped 3 bases and J dropped 1; count of bases not matched to a gene: 6. CDR3 length: 15 residues. Germline lookup yields CDR1 MNHEY and CDR2 SVGEGT. CDR3 DNA: TGTGCCAGCAGTTATATGCTAGCGGCATCCTACGAGCAGTACTTC. Protein sequence: CASSYMLAASYEQYF.

The chain employs TRBV11-2 and TRBJ1-1, with D possibly being TRBD1 (6 bases). Trimming took off 5 bases at V and 6 bases at J, with 13 bases between the two ends. The CDR3 contains 13 residues. CDR1 is SGHAT and CDR2 is FQNNGV in the germline V gene. The CDR3 loop reads CASSEQGLSEAFF. CDR3 DNA: TGTGCCAGCAGCGAGCAGGGGTTATCTGAAGCTTTCTTT.

In DNA, the CDR3 is TGCGCCAGCAGCTCAGGACTAGCGCTCTCCTACGAGCAGTACTTC. Its translation: CASSSGLALSYEQYF. The gene calls are TRBV4-3 and TRBJ2-7; TRBD2 matches at 9 bases. Germline V gene sequence: CDR1 LGHNA, CDR2 YSLEER. The CDR3 is made up of 15 amino acids. With V trimmed by 5 bases and J by 0 bases, 5 bases remained unmatched.

The chain employs TRBV11-2 and TRBJ2-3; TRBD2 matches 14 bases. The CDR3 runs 18 residues. CDR1 is SGHAT, CDR2 FQNNGV, per germline. After removal of 4 bases from V and 3 bases from J, the junction contained 9 bases not matched to a gene. In DNA form, the CDR3 reads TGTGCCAGCAGCTCGACAAGGACTAGCGGGAGGCGGACAGATACGCAGTATTTT. Protein product: CASSSTRTSGRRTDTQYF.